This entry lists 5 T cell receptor beta chains sequenced from one sample in a study of CXCR3-negative and CXCR3-positive naive CD8 T cells. TRB cDNA libraries were made by UMI-labeled 5' RACE. After re-calling the 5' RACE reads, TCRdb lists one entry per CDR3 protein, DNA absent. Its table lists around 90,000 distinct CDR3 sequences. The sequenced material came from naive CXCR3- CD8+ T cells from blood. Subset of the sample: CD45RO-CCR7+CD27+CD95- naive CD8+ T cells lacking CXCR3 (TNR3-). These receptors all stem from a human donor in good health. Some clones in this sample may be carry-over from other donors' samples.

This rearrangement joins TRBV5-1 to TRBJ2-7; TCRdb picks TRBD1, but there is no DNA to check that call. Germline values: CDR1 SGHRS, CDR2 YFSETQ. The CDR3 totals 17 residues. The CDR3 protein is CASSAVTRDRGGYEQYF.

The chain carries TRBV6-6 and TRBJ2-5; no DNA is available, so the TRBD1 call from TCRdb remains unchecked. Germline CDR1 MNHNY, CDR2 SVGAGI (reference sequence). The CDR3 has 15 amino acids. CDR3 protein: CASIYSGEPSGAQYF.

The chain employs TRBV4-3 and TRBJ2-7. The CDR3 length is 14 residues. Germline V lookup: CDR1 LGHNA, CDR2 YSLEER. CDR3 region: CASSQEWSDYEQYF.

The gene calls are TRBV9 and TRBJ2-3; as DNA is missing, the TRBD2 call by TCRdb cannot be tested. Germline-derived CDR1 and CDR2 are SGDLS and YYNGEE. The CDR3 runs 14 residues. CDR3 in amino acids: CASTAGGTGDTQYF.

CDR3 sequence: CASSAQGDSTEAFF. This rearrangement joins TRBV9 to TRBJ1-1; absent DNA, TCRdb's TRBD1 call cannot be checked. CDR3 length equals 14 residues. The germline V gene has CDR1 SGDLS and CDR2 YYNGEE.